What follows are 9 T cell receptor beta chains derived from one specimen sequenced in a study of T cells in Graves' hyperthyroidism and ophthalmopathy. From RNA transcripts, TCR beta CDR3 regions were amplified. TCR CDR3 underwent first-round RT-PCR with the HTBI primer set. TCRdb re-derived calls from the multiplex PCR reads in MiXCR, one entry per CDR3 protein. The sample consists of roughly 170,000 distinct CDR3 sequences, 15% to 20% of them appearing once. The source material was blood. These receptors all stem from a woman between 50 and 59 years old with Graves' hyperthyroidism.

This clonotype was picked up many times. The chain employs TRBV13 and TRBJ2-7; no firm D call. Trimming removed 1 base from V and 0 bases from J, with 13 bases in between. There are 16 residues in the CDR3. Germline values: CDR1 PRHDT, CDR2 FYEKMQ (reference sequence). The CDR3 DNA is TGTGCCAGCAGCTTAGCCGGGCCAGCTTACTCCTACGAGCAGTACTTC. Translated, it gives CASSLAGPAYSYEQYF.

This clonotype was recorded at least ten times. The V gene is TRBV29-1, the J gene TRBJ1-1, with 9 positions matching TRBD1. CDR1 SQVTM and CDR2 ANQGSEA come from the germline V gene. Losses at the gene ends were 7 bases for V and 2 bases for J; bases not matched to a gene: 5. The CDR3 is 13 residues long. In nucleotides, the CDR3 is TGCAGCGCGGACAGGGGAGGAAACACTGAAGCTTTCTTT. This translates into CSADRGGNTEAFF.

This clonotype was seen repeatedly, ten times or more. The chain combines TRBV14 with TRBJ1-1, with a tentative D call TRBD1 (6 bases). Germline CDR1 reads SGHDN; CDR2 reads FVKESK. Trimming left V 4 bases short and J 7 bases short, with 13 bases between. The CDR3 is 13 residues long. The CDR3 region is CASSPQGGGEAFF. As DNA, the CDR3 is TGTGCCAGCAGCCCCCAAGGGGGGGGTGAAGCTTTCTTT.

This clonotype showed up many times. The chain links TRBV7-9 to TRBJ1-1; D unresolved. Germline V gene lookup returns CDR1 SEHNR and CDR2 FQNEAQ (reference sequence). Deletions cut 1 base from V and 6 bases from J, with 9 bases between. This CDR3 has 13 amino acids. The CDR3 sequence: CASSLEVGAEAFF. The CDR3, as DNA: TGTGCCAGCAGCTTAGAGGTCGGCGCTGAAGCTTTCTTT.

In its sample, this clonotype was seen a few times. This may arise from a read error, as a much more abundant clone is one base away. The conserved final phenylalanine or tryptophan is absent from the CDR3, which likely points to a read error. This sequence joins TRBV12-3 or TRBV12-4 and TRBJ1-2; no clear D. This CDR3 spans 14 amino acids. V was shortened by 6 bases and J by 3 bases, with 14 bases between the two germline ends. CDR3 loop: CASSPRWGDYGYTL. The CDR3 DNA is TGTGCCAGCAGCCCCCGGTGGGGAGACTATGGCTACACCCTC.

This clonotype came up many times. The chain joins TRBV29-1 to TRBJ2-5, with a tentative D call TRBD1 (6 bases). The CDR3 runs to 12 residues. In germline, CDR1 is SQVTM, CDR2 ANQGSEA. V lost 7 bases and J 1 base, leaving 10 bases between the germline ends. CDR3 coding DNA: TGCAGCGGTGGACAGTTCCAAGAGACCCAGTACTTC. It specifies CSGGQFQETQYF.

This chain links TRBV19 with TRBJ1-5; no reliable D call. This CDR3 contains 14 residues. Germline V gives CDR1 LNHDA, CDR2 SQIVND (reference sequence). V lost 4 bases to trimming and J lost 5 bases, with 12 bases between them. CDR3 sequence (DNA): TGTGCCAGTAGTACGGGCAGTTCTTATCAGCCCCAGCATTTT. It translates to CASSTGSSYQPQHF.

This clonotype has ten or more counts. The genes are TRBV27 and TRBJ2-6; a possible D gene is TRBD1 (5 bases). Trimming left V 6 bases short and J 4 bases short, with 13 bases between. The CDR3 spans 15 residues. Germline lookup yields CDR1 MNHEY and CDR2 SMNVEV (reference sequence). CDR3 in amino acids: CASRTGVSGANVLTF. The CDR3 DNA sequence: TGTGCCAGCAGAACAGGCGTCTCCGGGGCCAACGTCCTGACTTTC.

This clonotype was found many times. In DNA, the CDR3 is TGCAGTGCTAGTTCGACAGGGGTCTCCTACGAGCAGTACTTC. Its protein is CSASSTGVSYEQYF. The rearrangement joins TRBV20-1 to TRBJ2-7; 8 bases map to TRBD1. The germline V gene has CDR1 DFQATT and CDR2 SNEGSKA (reference sequence). This CDR3 region has 14 residues. Germline trimming cut 3 bases from V and 0 bases from J; bases unmatched to any gene: 4.